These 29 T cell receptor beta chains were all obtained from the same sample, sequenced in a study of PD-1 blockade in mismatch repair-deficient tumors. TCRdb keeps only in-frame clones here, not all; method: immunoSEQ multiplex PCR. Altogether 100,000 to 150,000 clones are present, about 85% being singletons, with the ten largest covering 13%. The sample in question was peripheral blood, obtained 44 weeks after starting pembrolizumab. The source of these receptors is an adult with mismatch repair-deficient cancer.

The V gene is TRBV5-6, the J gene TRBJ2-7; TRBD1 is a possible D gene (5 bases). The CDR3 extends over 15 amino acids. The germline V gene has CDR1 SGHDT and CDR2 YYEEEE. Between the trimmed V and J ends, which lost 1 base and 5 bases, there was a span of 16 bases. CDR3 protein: CASSLFRAEGNEQYF. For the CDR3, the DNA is TGTGCCAGCAGCTTGTTCAGGGCCGAAGGGAACGAGCAGTACTTC.

The CDR3 is CASTHLTRGEQYF. The CDR3 nucleotides read TGCGCCAGCACGCACTTGACGAGGGGCGAGCAGTACTTC. The chain links TRBV10-2 to TRBJ2-7; tentatively, D is TRBD1 or TRBD2 (5 bases each). CDR1 WSHSY and CDR2 SAAADI come from the germline V gene. This CDR3 has 13 residues. V shed 7 bases and J shed 6 bases, with 16 bases lying between them.

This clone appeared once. The CDR3 loop is CASSLVVQGFTDTQYF. CDR3 nucleotides: TGTGCCAGCAGCTTAGTTGTACAGGGGTTCACAGATACGCAGTATTTT. This chain connects TRBV7-2 to TRBJ2-3, with 7 bases aligning to TRBD1. Germline V gene data show CDR1 as SGHTA and CDR2 as FQGNSA. Unmatched junction bases numbered 6, after V lost 1 base and J lost 2 bases. The CDR3 has 16 amino acids.

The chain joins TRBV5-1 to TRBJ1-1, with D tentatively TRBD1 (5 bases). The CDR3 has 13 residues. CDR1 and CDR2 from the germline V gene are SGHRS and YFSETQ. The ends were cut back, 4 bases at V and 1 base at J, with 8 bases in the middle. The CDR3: CASSRTTNTEAFF. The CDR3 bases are TGCGCCAGCAGCCGGACAACGAACACTGAAGCTTTCTTT. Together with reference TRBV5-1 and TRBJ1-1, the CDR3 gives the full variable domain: KAGVTQTPRYLIKTRGQQVTLSCSPISGHRSVSWYQQTPGQGLQFLFEYFSETQRNKGNFPGRFSGRQFSNSRSEMNVSTLELGDSALYLCASSRTTNTEAFFGQGTRLTVV.

The CDR3, as DNA: TGTGCCAGCAGCAAGAACGAATACGCGGACAGTCCGGCCCAGCATTTT. Amino acids: CASSKNEYADSPAQHF. J is TRBJ1-5 and V is TRBV21-1; TRBD1 is the table's D call and was not checked against the DNA. TRBV21-1 is noted as a pseudogene. The CDR3 length is 16 residues.

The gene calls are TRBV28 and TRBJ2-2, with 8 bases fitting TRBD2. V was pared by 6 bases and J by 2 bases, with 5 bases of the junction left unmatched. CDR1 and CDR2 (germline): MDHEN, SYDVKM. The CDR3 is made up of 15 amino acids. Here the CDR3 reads CASSRLATNTGELFF. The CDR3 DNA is TGTGCCAGCAGCCGACTAGCGACAAACACCGGGGAGCTGTTTTTT.

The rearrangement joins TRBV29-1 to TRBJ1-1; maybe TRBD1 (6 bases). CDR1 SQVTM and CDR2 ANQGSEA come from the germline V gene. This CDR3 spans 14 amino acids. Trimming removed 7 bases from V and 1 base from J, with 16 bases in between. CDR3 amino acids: CSAVPGASNTEAFF. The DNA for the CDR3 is TGCAGCGCTGTGCCAGGGGCTTCGAACACTGAAGCTTTCTTT.

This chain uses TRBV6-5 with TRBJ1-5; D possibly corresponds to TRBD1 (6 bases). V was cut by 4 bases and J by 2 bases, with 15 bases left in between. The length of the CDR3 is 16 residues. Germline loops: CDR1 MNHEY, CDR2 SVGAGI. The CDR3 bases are TGTGCCAGCAGTTTTACAGGGTCATTGGGCAATCAGCCCCAGCATTTT. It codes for CASSFTGSLGNQPQHF.

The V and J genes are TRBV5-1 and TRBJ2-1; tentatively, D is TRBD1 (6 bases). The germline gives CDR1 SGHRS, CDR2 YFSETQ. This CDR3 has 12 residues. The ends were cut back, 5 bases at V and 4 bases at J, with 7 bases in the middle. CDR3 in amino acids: CASRGAYNEQFF. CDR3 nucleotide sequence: TGCGCCAGCAGGGGGGCGTACAATGAGCAGTTCTTC. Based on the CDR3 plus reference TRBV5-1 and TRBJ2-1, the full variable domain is KAGVTQTPRYLIKTRGQQVTLSCSPISGHRSVSWYQQTPGQGLQFLFEYFSETQRNKGNFPGRFSGRQFSNSRSEMNVSTLELGDSALYLCASRGAYNEQFFGPGTRLTVL.

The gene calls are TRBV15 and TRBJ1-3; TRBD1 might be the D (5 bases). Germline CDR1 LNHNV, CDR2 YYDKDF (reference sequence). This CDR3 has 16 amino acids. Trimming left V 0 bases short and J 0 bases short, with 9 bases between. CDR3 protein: CATSRDRASSGNTIYF. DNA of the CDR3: TGTGCCACCAGCAGAGACAGGGCGAGCTCTGGAAACACCATATATTTT.

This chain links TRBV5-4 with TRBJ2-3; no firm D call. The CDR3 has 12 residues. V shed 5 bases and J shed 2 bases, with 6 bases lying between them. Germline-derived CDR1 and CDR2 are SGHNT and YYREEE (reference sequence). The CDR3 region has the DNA TGTGCCAGCAGTCATTACACAGATACGCAGTATTTT. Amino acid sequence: CASSHYTDTQYF.

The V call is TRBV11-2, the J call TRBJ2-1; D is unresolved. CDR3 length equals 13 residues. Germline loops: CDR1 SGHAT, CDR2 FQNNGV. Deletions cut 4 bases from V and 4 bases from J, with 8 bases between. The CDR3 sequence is CASSSGPYNEQFF. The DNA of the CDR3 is TGTGCCAGCAGCTCCGGCCCATACAATGAGCAGTTCTTC.

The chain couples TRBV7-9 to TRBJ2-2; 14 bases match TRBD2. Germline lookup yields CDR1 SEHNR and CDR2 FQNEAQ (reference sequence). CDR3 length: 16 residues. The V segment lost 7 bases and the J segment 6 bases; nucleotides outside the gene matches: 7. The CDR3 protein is CASTPPGLAGAGELFF. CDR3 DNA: TGTGCCAGCACGCCTCCGGGACTAGCGGGAGCCGGGGAGCTGTTTTTT.

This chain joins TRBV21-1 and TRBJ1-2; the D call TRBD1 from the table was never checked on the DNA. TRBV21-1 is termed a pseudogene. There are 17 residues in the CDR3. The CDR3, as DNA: TGTGCCAGCAGCACAACAGGGGGATCTTGGGCTAACTATGGCTACACCTTC. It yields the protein CASSTTGGSWANYGYTF.

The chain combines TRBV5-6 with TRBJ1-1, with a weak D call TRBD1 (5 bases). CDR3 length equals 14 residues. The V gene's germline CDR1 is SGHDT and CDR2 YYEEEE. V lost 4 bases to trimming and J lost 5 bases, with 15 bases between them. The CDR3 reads CASSVNGGVTEAFF. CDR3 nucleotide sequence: TGTGCCAGCAGCGTAAACGGGGGGGTAACTGAAGCTTTCTTT.

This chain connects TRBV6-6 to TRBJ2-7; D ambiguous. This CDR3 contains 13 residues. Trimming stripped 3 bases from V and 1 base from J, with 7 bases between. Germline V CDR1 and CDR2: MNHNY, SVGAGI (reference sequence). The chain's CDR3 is CASSYWQSYEQYF. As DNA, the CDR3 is TGTGCCAGCAGTTATTGGCAATCCTACGAGCAGTACTTC.

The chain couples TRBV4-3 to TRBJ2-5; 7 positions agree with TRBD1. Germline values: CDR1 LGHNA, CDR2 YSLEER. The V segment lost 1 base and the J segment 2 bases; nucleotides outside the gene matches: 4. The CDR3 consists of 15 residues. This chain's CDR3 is CASSQGSRGQETQYF. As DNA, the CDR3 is TGCGCCAGCAGCCAAGGTTCCAGGGGGCAAGAGACCCAGTACTTC.

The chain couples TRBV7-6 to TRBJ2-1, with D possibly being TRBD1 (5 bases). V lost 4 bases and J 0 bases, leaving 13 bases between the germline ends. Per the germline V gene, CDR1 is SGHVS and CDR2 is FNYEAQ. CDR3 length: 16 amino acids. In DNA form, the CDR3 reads TGTGCCAGCAGCTCGTCCCGACAGCGCTCCTACAATGAGCAGTTCTTC. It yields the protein CASSSSRQRSYNEQFF.

This chain's CDR3 is CASSLTGENAVNEQFF. The CDR3 nucleotides read TGCGCCAGCAGCTTGACAGGGGAGAATGCAGTCAATGAGCAGTTCTTC. This sequence joins TRBV5-1 and TRBJ2-1; 7 positions match TRBD1. Trimming removed 1 base from V and 6 bases from J; junction bases left unmatched: 10. The germline gives CDR1 SGHRS, CDR2 YFSETQ. CDR3 length equals 16 residues.

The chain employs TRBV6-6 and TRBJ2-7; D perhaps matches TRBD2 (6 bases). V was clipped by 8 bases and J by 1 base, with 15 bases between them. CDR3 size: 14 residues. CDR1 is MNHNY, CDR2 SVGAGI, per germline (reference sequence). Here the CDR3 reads CASGEDYKSYEQYF. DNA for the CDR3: TGTGCCAGCGGGGAGGACTATAAATCCTACGAGCAGTACTTC.

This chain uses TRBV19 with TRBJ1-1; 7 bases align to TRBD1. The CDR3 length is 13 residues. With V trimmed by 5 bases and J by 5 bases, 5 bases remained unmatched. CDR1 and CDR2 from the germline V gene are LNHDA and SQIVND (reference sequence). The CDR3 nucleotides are TGTGCCAGTAGTCCAGGGGGTAGGACTGAAGCTTTCTTT. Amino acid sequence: CASSPGGRTEAFF.

As DNA, the CDR3 is TGTGCCAGCAGTTTCCTACACGACTATCAAGCCTATGGCTACACCTTC. Translating it yields CASSFLHDYQAYGYTF. This chain links TRBV6-5 with TRBJ1-2; D gene ambiguous. Between the trimmed V and J ends, which lost 4 bases and 4 bases, there was a span of 19 bases. The length of the CDR3 is 16 residues. CDR1 is MNHEY, CDR2 SVGAGI, per germline.

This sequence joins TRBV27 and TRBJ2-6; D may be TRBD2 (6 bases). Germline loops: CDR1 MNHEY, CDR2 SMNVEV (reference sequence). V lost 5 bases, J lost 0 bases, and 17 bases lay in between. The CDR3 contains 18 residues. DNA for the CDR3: TGTGCCAGCAGTCCAACGGGGGAGGCGATCTCTGGGGCCAACGTCCTGACTTTC. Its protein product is CASSPTGEAISGANVLTF. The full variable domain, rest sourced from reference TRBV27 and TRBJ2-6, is EAQVTQNPRYLITVTGKKLTVTCSQNMNHEYMSWYRQDPGLGLRQIYYSMNVEVTDKGDVPEGYKVSRKEKRNFPLILESPSPNQTSLYFCASSPTGEAISGANVLTFGAGSRLTVL.

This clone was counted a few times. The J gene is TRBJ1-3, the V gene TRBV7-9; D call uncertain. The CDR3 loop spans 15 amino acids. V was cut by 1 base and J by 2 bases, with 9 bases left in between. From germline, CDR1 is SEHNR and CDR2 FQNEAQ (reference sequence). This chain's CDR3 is CASSLVGSTGNTIYF. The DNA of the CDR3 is TGTGCCAGCAGCTTAGTAGGTAGCACTGGAAACACCATATATTTT.

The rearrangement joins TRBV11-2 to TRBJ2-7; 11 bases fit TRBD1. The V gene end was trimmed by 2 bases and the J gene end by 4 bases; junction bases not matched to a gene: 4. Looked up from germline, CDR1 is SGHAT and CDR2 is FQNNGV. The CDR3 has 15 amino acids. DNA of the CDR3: TGTGCCAGCAGCTTATGGGACAGGGGGGTTTACGAGCAGTACTTC. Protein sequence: CASSLWDRGVYEQYF.

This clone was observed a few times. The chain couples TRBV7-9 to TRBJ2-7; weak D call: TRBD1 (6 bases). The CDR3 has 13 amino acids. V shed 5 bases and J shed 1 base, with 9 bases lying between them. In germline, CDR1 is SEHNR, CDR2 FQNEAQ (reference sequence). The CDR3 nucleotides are TGTGCCAGCAGCAACGACAGGTCCTACGAGCAGTACTTC. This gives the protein CASSNDRSYEQYF. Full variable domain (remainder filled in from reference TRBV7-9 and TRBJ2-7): DTGVSQNPRHKITKRGQNVTFRCDPISEHNRLYWYRQTLGQGPEFLTYFQNEAQLEKSRLLSDRFSAERPKGSFSTLEIQRTEQGDSAMYLCASSNDRSYEQYFGPGTRLTVT.

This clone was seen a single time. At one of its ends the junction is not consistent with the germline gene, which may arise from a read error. This CDR3 reads CASSINQGSGYEQYF. The CDR3 coding sequence is TGTGCTAGCAGCATCAACCAGGGCTCCGGCTACGAGCAGTACTTC. V is TRBV7-7 and J is TRBJ2-7, with a possible D match to TRBD1 (5 bases). Germline loops: CDR1 SSHAT, CDR2 FNYEAQ (reference sequence). This CDR3 region has 15 residues. Full variable domain (outside the CDR3, taken from reference TRBV7-7 and TRBJ2-7): GAGVSQSPRYKVTKRGQDVTLRCDPISSHATLYWYQQALGQGPEFLTYFNYEAQPDKSGLPSDRFSAERPEGSISTLTIQRTEQRDSAMYRCASSINQGSGYEQYFGPGTRLTVT.

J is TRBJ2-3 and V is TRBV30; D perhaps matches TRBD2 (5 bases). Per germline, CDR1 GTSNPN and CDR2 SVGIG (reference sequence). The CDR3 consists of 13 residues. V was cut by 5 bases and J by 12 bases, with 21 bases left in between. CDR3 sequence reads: CAWVAIGVAGQYF. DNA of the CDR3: TGTGCCTGGGTGGCGATCGGGGTAGCCGGACAGTATTTT.

CDR3 in DNA: TGCGCCAGCAGCCAAGGACAGAATGCAGTTGGGCAGTACTTC. Residues: CASSQGQNAVGQYF. The chain is built from TRBV4-1 and TRBJ2-7; tentative D call: TRBD1 (5 bases). There are 14 residues in the CDR3. The germline V gene has CDR1 MGHRA and CDR2 YSYEKL. Trimming shortened V by 1 base and J by 9 bases, and 16 bases separated the two germline ends.